Each of the 28 T cell receptor beta chains below was sequenced from the same sample in a study of kidney transplant recipient with SARS-CoV-2 infection (dated by TCRdb to 2020 to 2023). The meaning of the sample's time point label: pre-pandemic baseline sample and day 111 after first positive SARS-CoV-2 test. Sequencer: Illumina MiSeq. TCRdb reprocessed the public reads (quality trimming at Q25 with fastp, clone calling with MiXCR) and kept in-frame beta chains. Each CDR3 protein gets just one entry, which takes the most common genes and DNA from the rows behind it. The sample yields about 240,000 distinct CDR3 sequences; 29% were counted once. The ten largest clonotypes hold 6% to 8.5% of the sample. The specimen was a blood sample, collected at baseline and on day 111 from a kidney transplant recipient. The source is a young adult male patient who had COVID-19 and was a kidney transplant recipient. Some T cells may be donor cells from the graft after a transplant.

This clonotype is a singleton in its sample. Given a much more abundant clone one base away, this may be a read error. The gene calls are TRBV4-1 and TRBJ1-2; weak D call: TRBD1 (5 bases). CDR1 and CDR2 from the germline V gene are MGHRA and YSYEKL. CDR3 size: 14 residues. V lost 1 base to trimming and J lost 4 bases, with 10 bases between them. As DNA, the CDR3 is TGCGCCAGCAGCCAAGGCGGGGCCCTCTATGGCTACACCTTC. Amino acid sequence: CASSQGGALYGYTF.

This clonotype was seen ten or more times. The chain recombines TRBV6-8 with TRBJ1-2; the D is unclear. This CDR3 contains 17 residues. CDR1 and CDR2 from the germline V gene are MNHGY and SAAAGT. The ends were cut back, 4 bases at V and 4 bases at J, with 22 bases in the middle. The CDR3: CASSWAQRSRKTYGYTF. CDR3 nucleotides: TGTGCCAGCAGTTGGGCACAACGCTCTAGAAAGACCTATGGCTACACCTTC.

Regarding this clonotype: This clone may be a read error of a much larger clone one base away. The chain employs TRBV7-2 and TRBJ1-2; D remains unclear. Germline loops: CDR1 SGHTA, CDR2 FQGNSA. CDR3 length: 17 amino acids. CDR3 bases: TGTGCCAGCAGCCCCGGTGTCAGAGACGGAAAGACCTATGGCCACACCTTC. Amino acids: CASSPGVRDGKTYGHTF.

Comment on this clonotype: A much larger clone differs by one base, so this may be a read error. V is TRBV7-2 and J is TRBJ2-7; D gene ambiguous. Germline lookup yields CDR1 SGHTA and CDR2 FQGNSA. V was clipped by 1 base and J by 7 bases, with 8 bases between them. The CDR3 totals 12 residues. The DNA for the CDR3 is TGTACCAGCAGCTTAGATCCGAGAGAGCAGTACTTC. Translating gives CTSSLDPREQYF.

This clonotype has a count of ten or more. This chain joins TRBV24-1 and TRBJ1-1; no definite D call. Trimming took 4 bases from V and 7 from J, leaving 9 bases between them. Germline lookup yields CDR1 KGHDR and CDR2 SFDVKD. This CDR3 is built from 12 residues. The CDR3 sequence is CATSEGGSEAFF. CDR3 nucleotide sequence: TGTGCCACCAGTGAGGGTGGGAGTGAAGCTTTCTTT.

Concerning this clonotype: It may be a read error: a sequence one base away is much more abundant. V gene TRBV4-1 combines with J gene TRBJ1-3, with D unresolved. V lost 8 bases and J lost 4, with 9 bases in between. Germline CDR1 and CDR2: MGHRA and YSYEKL. CDR3 length: 12 residues. The chain's CDR3 is CASLPTGNTIYF. For the CDR3, the DNA is TGCGCCAGCTTACCTACAGGAAACACCATATATTTT.

This clonotype appeared once. The rearrangement uses TRBV21-1 and TRBJ2-1; the table's TRBD1 call for D was not verified on the DNA. TRBV21-1 counts as a pseudogene. The CDR3 has 18 residues. CDR3 bases: TGTGCCAGCAGCAAAATCGAACAGAGGGGGGTTGTGGTAAATGAGCAGTTCTTC. Amino acids: CASSKIEQRGVVVNEQFF.

This clonotype was observed a single time. A much larger clone differs from this one at a single base, so this may be a read error. The J gene is TRBJ1-1, the V gene TRBV6-2 or TRBV6-3; D remains unclear. Germline V CDR1 and CDR2: MNHEY, SVGEGT. The CDR3 extends over 12 amino acids. The CDR3 loop reads CPSTSFGGSAFF. The DNA for the CDR3 is TGTCCCAGCACTTCATTCGGAGGGTCAGCTTTCTTT.

The rearrangement links TRBV10-2 to TRBJ1-2, with D uncertain. Germline V gene data show CDR1 as WSHSY and CDR2 as SAAADI. This CDR3 comprises 17 residues. The V gene lost 5 bases and the J gene lost 4 bases, with 23 bases spanning the gap. The CDR3 coding sequence is TGCGCCAGCAGTTTATCATGCACTTCTAGAAAGACCTATGGCTACACCTTC. Translation gives CASSLSCTSRKTYGYTF.

CDR3 sequence reads: CASSASGTGELFF. The CDR3 DNA sequence: TGTGCCAGCAGTGCCTCCGGCACCGGGGAGCTGTTTTTT. The chain recombines TRBV6-4 with TRBJ2-2; no clear D gene. CDR1 is MRHNA, CDR2 SNTAGT, per germline. V dropped 4 bases and J dropped 4 bases, with 7 bases sitting between them. The CDR3 length is 13 residues.

The chain joins TRBV29-1 to TRBJ2-3; TRBD2 is a possible D gene (6 bases). Trimming shortened V by 7 bases and J by 5 bases, and 10 bases separated the two germline ends. In germline, CDR1 is SQVTM, CDR2 ANQGSEA. This CDR3 has 11 residues. The CDR3 region has the DNA TGCAGCGGCGGGGCAGGAGATACGCAGTATTTT. Protein sequence: CSGGAGDTQYF.

This chain links TRBV5-4 with TRBJ1-2; unclear D gene. This CDR3 is built from 16 residues. The germline CDR1 and CDR2 sequences are SGHNT and YYREEE (reference sequence). Trimming took off 7 bases at V and 4 bases at J, with 23 bases between the two ends. The CDR3 DNA follows: TGTGCCAGCTTGTGTTACGTACCAGGAAAGGCCTATGGCTACACCTTC. Translation: CASLCYVPGKAYGYTF.

With respect to this clonotype: Because it lacks the conserved phenylalanine or tryptophan at the end, this CDR3 is likely a read error. The chain has TRBV10-1 and TRBJ1-2, with no clear D. CDR1 and CDR2 from the germline V gene are WNHNN and SYGVQD (reference sequence). CDR3 size: 17 residues. Trimming removed 5 bases from V and 4 bases from J, with 23 bases in between. The CDR3 is CASSYTVRSRKTYGYTL. CDR3 nucleotides: TGCGCCAGCAGTTATACGGTAAGATCGCGAAAGACCTATGGCTACACCCTT.

As regards this clonotype: A much larger clone sits a single nucleotide away, making a read error possible. Given the absence of the conserved phenylalanine or tryptophan at the CDR3 end, a read error is likely. The V call is TRBV3-1, the J call TRBJ1-1; D is uncertain. This CDR3 is 17 amino acids long. Germline V lookup: CDR1 LGHDT, CDR2 YNNKEL (reference sequence). Trimming cost V 5 bases and J 4 bases, with 23 bases left between them. The CDR3 region is CASSEFTPISIRTEAFL. The CDR3 nucleotides read TGTGCCAGCAGCGAATTTACTCCCATTTCAATTCGCACTGAAGCTTTCCTT.

This clonotype appeared a few times. The rearrangement uses TRBV7-9 and TRBJ1-1; the match to TRBD1 covers 10 bases. J lost 6 bases, V lost 4 bases, and 5 bases had no gene match. Germline V CDR1 and CDR2: SEHNR, FQNEAQ (reference sequence). The CDR3 extends over 14 amino acids. CDR3 coding DNA: TGTGCCAGCAGCTCGGGGGACAGGGGCCCTGAAGCTTTCTTT. Translating it yields CASSSGDRGPEAFF.

The J gene is TRBJ2-3, the V gene TRBV7-2; 8 nucleotides align to TRBD2. Germline CDR1 reads SGHTA; CDR2 reads FQGNSA. V was clipped by 0 bases and J by 2 bases; unmatched bases: 10. The CDR3 consists of 18 residues. Here the CDR3 DNA reads TGTGCCAGCAGCTTAGCGGGGATTAGCGGGGTTGACACAGATACGCAGTATTTT. Its translation: CASSLAGISGVDTDTQYF.

This clonotype was seen ten or more times. This chain links TRBV20-1 with TRBJ2-3, with TRBD2 matching over 11 bases. The trim removed 6 bases at V and 6 bases at J, leaving 23 bases unmatched. Per germline, CDR1 DFQATT and CDR2 SNEGSKA (reference sequence). The CDR3 totals 19 residues. The CDR3 sequence: CSAQHYTSGSRPGLDTQYF. As DNA, the CDR3 is TGCAGTGCACAACATTATACTAGCGGGAGCCGCCCAGGTTTGGATACGCAGTATTTT.

The table lists this clonotype with many counts. CDR3 sequence (DNA): TGCGCCAGCAGTTCTTTTAAAAGATCGCGAAAGACCTATGGCTACACCTTC. Translated: CASSSFKRSRKTYGYTF. The J gene is TRBJ1-2, the V gene TRBV10-1, with no clear D. The CDR3 runs to 17 residues. V was shortened by 5 bases and J by 4 bases, with 23 bases between the two germline ends. Germline-derived CDR1 and CDR2 are WNHNN and SYGVQD (reference sequence).

With regard to this clonotype: This may arise from a read error, as a much more abundant clone is one base away. CDR3 region: CASSLAIRIGGNYEQYF. Here the CDR3 DNA reads TGTGCCAGCAGCTTAGCTATCCGGATTGGCGGAAACTACGAGCAGTACTTC. The chain carries TRBV7-8 and TRBJ2-7; D is unclear. Germline-derived CDR1 and CDR2 are SGHVS and FQNEAQ. The CDR3 length is 17 residues. The V end lost 0 bases, the J end lost 3 bases, and 18 bases lay between the germline ends.

As concerns this clonotype: A read error may be the cause here, since a much bigger clone is one base away. V and J are TRBV14 and TRBJ2-7, with D uncertain. This CDR3 contains 15 residues. Germline loops: CDR1 SGHDN, CDR2 FVKESK. CDR3 region: CASSQDEALPYDQYF. DNA for the CDR3: TGTGCCAGCAGCCAAGATGAAGCTTTACCCTACGATCAGTACTTC. Together with reference TRBV14 and TRBJ2-7, the CDR3 gives the full variable domain: EAGVTQFPSHSVIEKGQTVTLRCDPISGHDNLYWYRRVMGKEIKFLLHFVKESKQDESGMPNNRFLAERTGGTYSTLKVQPAELEDSGVYFCASSQDEALPYDQYFGPGTRLTVT.

Concerning this clonotype itself: Germline and junction disagree at one end, which may indicate a read error. CDR3 in DNA: TGTACCAGCAGGGGCCTGGGTGCCACTGAAGCTTTCTTT. Translating gives CTSRGLGATEAFF. The chain has TRBV27 and TRBJ1-1; a weak D match, TRBD1 (6 bases). The CDR3 sequence is 13 residues long. Germline-derived CDR1 and CDR2 are MNHEY and SMNVEV (reference sequence).

This clonotype has ten or more counts. The rearrangement links TRBV2 to TRBJ2-7; 8 bases fit TRBD1. Germline V gene lookup returns CDR1 SNHLY and CDR2 FYNNEI. The J segment lost 2 bases and the V segment lost 6 bases, leaving 6 bases of the junction unmatched. The CDR3 loop spans 14 amino acids. The CDR3 region is CASRDRVRTYEQYF. The DNA of the CDR3 is TGTGCCAGCAGGGACAGGGTGAGGACCTACGAGCAGTACTTC.

CDR3 bases: TGCGCCAGCAGCACCTCTGACAGGGTGGGCTACAATGAGCAGTTCTTC. The encoded protein is CASSTSDRVGYNEQFF. The gene calls are TRBV5-1 and TRBJ2-1, with TRBD1 identical over 7 bases. Germline V gene data show CDR1 as SGHRS and CDR2 as YFSETQ. This CDR3 comprises 16 residues. V lost 4 bases to trimming and J lost 3 bases; unmatched junction nucleotides: 10.

Concerning this clonotype itself: A clone one base away is much larger, so this may be a read error. V gene TRBV7-9 combines with J gene TRBJ1-4; the D is unclear. In germline, CDR1 is SEHNR, CDR2 FQNEAQ (reference sequence). CDR3 size: 18 residues. In DNA, the CDR3 is TGTGCCGGCAGCTTAGCTAGCAGACACAGCGAGCCAAATGAAAAACTGTTTTTT. Translating gives CAGSLASRHSEPNEKLFF. Full variable domain (missing parts from reference TRBV7-9 and TRBJ1-4): DTGVSQNPRHKITKRGQNVTFRCDPISEHNRLYWYRQTLGQGPEFLTYFQNEAQLEKSRLLSDRFSAERPKGSFSTLEIQRTEQGDSAMYLCAGSLASRHSEPNEKLFFGSGTQLSVL.

This clonotype was detected only a few times. V gene TRBV9 combines with J gene TRBJ1-1, with D uncertain. The V end was cut by 0 bases, the J end by 0 bases, with 15 bases between. In germline, CDR1 is SGDLS, CDR2 YYNGEE. The CDR3 is 17 residues long. CDR3 in DNA: TGTGCCAGCAGCGTAGTGTCCCCGGGGAGGGTGAACACTGAAGCTTTCTTT. It yields the protein CASSVVSPGRVNTEAFF.

The table lists this clonotype with many counts. The rearrangement uses TRBV27 and TRBJ1-5, with D perhaps matching TRBD1 (5 bases). The CDR3 is 16 amino acids. Trimming took off 4 bases at V and 1 base at J, with 14 bases between the two ends. CDR1 is MNHEY, CDR2 SMNVEV, per germline (reference sequence). CDR3 amino acids: CASSYKWDSSNQPQHF. The CDR3 DNA is TGTGCCAGCAGTTACAAATGGGACTCGAGCAATCAGCCCCAGCATTTT.

This clonotype has a count of ten or more. The V call is TRBV27, the J call TRBJ2-2; 7 bases are shared with TRBD2. Germline trimming cut 2 bases from V and 3 bases from J; bases unmatched to any gene: 6. Germline V gives CDR1 MNHEY, CDR2 SMNVEV (reference sequence). This CDR3 is 16 amino acids long. The CDR3 spells CASSLGLAAYTGELFF. DNA of the CDR3: TGTGCCAGCAGTTTAGGGCTAGCGGCTTACACCGGGGAGCTGTTTTTT.

The chain carries TRBV9 and TRBJ1-2; D gene uncertain. Trimming removed 7 bases from V and 4 bases from J, with 23 bases in between. From germline, CDR1 is SGDLS and CDR2 YYNGEE. The CDR3 spans 16 residues. The CDR3 loop is CASLPWYSRKTYGYTF. CDR3 bases: TGTGCCAGCCTGCCATGGTACTCAAGAAAGACCTATGGCTACACCTTC.